The clone carrying this TCR beta chain was counted a few times. Its antigen is as yet unknown. The entry originates in a study of T-cell memory formation after mild COVID-19. Findings and caveats of the study: Within pre-infection memory, some responding clones were found, suggesting cross-reactive memory joined. Mainly CM and EM harbored the contracting CD4+ clones; mainly EMRA harbored the CD8+ ones. A balance of CD4 and CD8 characterized clones contracting day 15 to 85, whereas later expanders leaned CD4+.

The ends were cut back, 4 bases at V and 5 bases at J, with 15 bases in the middle. The CDR3 length is 14 residues. Germline loops: CDR1 SGHDT, CDR2 YYEEEE. From 5'RACE with constant-segment primers came TCR alpha and TCR beta cDNA libraries that carried sample barcodes and UMIs. TCRdb re-derived calls from the 5' RACE reads in MiXCR, one entry per CDR3 protein. Of just over 300,000 distinct CDR3 sequences in the sample, 15% to 20% were seen once. The rearrangement links TRBV5-6 to TRBJ1-1; D is unclear. The clonotype originates from a man aged 18 to 29 who had mild COVID-19 (a few samples of this study predate the infection). Cell type and time point are not known. Material for sequencing was PBMCs or a T cell subset sorted from them (not recorded which). CDR3 sequence (DNA): TGTGCCAGCAGCCAAAGGACGTCGGGAACTGAAGCTTTCTTT. Residues: CASSQRTSGTEAFF.